The clone carrying this TCR beta chain was picked up many times. What it binds is unknown. A junction end diverges from the germline sequence, so it may reflect a read error. This entry belongs to a study of regulatory T cells in long-lasting Graves disease. At the level of the study: Antithyroid drug use was under 3 months in newly diagnosed Graves' patients. Study conclusions and caveats: With a few thousand shared public clonotypes, persistent patients exceeded new patients, who shared approximately 880.

CDR1 and CDR2 from the germline V gene are MDHEN and SYDVKM. The CDR3 is made up of 15 amino acids. CDR3 regions were amplified by Arm-PCR using iRepertoire HTBI primers to build TCR beta libraries. One entry per CDR3 protein results from TCRdb running MiXCR on the multiplex PCR reads. The sample carries 400,000 to 500,000 distinct CDR3 sequences, 12% to 15% recorded once. Time point specified: newly diagnosed GD, antithyroid drugs for less than 3 months. Making the TCR library involved RNA that had been extracted from PBMCs. This sample was also put to use in a study of T cells in Graves' hyperthyroidism and ophthalmopathy. That source adds: Hyperthyroidism was newly diagnosed in patients aged 18 to 65 (duration under 2 months). Ophthalmopathy was identified by the model a median around 6.9 months ahead of onset.

The sample here was peripheral blood mononuclear cells (PBMCs), taken at new diagnosis, from a patient treated with antithyroid drugs. The rearrangement links TRBV28 to TRBJ2-1; 9 nucleotides match TRBD1. The TCR originated in a woman between 50 and 59 years old with Graves disease. CDR3 sequence reads: CASSLGDRDYNKQFF. The CDR3 coding sequence is TGTGCCAGCAGTTTAGGGGACAGGGACTACAATAAGCAGTTCTTC.